Listed below are T cell receptor beta chains from one sample, sequenced in a study of regulatory T cells in long-lasting Graves disease. TCRdb redid the calling of the multiplex PCR reads with MiXCR, one entry per CDR3 protein. The sample shows 360,000 or so distinct CDR3 sequences, about 12% of them seen only once. This sample was also put to use in a study of T cells in Graves' hyperthyroidism and ophthalmopathy.

This material consisted of peripheral blood mononuclear cells (PBMCs), taken at new diagnosis, from a patient treated with antithyroid drugs. All receptors derive from a woman aged 18-29 years with Graves disease. Each CDR3 is given without its conserved first and last residue.

v_gene	j_gene	CDR3aa
TRBV12-3/TRBV12-4	TRBJ2-2	ASSPDVGELF
TRBV20-1	TRBJ2-1	SAPGQGAFEQF
TRBV9	TRBJ2-1	ASDPSGGAHEQF
TRBV2	TRBJ2-5	ASSPGLAETQY
TRBV12-3/TRBV12-4	TRBJ2-2	ASTPGRGRAGELF
TRBV20-1	TRBJ1-4	SGRQSNEKLF
TRBV6-2/TRBV6-3	TRBJ1-5	ASSYSVGTDNQPQH
TRBV6-5	TRBJ2-5	ASSSLDPGRLGETQY
TRBV12-3/TRBV12-4	TRBJ2-1	ASSFTGGANEQF
TRBV12-3/TRBV12-4	TRBJ1-1	ASEDRARNSEAF
TRBV15	TRBJ1-1	ATSYGPPNTEAF
TRBV9	TRBJ1-1	ASSVEARANTEAF
TRBV5-8	TRBJ2-2	ASSPGRTGELF
TRBV4-1	TRBJ1-3	ASSQALVGRFAGNTIY
TRBV5-1	TRBJ2-5	ASSLGLGEVEQF
TRBV7-3	TRBJ2-1	ASSWDRVKSEQF
TRBV28	TRBJ2-7	ASGLVDGTGYSAEQY
TRBV7-3	TRBJ1-1	ASSPGQLNTEAF
TRBV27	TRBJ2-7	ASSLATSGSGEQY
TRBV4-1	TRBJ1-2	ASSPAQGILYGYT
TRBV19	TRBJ1-5	ASSTEGPYSNQPQH
TRBV20-1	TRBJ2-1	SARDRAKTNEQF
TRBV5-4	TRBJ2-1	ASSLGDRGPYNEQF
TRBV7-2	TRBJ2-2	ASSLEPALNTGELF
TRBV19	TRBJ1-1	ASMKRGTEAF
TRBV6-1	TRBJ1-3	ASSEVPWTSGNTIY
TRBV7-3	TRBJ2-1	ASSLAGVTEQF
TRBV7-2	TRBJ2-2	ASSQAQGRRTGELF
TRBV29-1	TRBJ2-7	SVEGWGQGTYEQY
TRBV6-4	TRBJ2-2	ASSDEPGTGVTGELF
TRBV12-3/TRBV12-4	TRBJ1-2	ASSTRGTGSGYT
TRBV4-3	TRBJ2-1	ASSRRSSYNEQF
TRBV11-3	TRBJ2-3	ASSLGVSRNPDTQY